A few counts support the clone carrying this T cell receptor beta chain. Antigen: not known. This record belongs to a study of T cell repertoires in cytomegalovirus infection. Looking at the study overall: Public TCR beta signatures indicated both CMV infection and matching HLA type.

The CDR3 covers 14 residues. CDR1 is SEHNR, CDR2 FQNEAQ, per germline (reference sequence). Trimming cost V 5 bases and J 4 bases, with 15 bases left between them. Study findings and constraints: Ex vivo, HLA-C-restricted CMV-specific TCR beta clonotypes prevailed over the rest of the response.

MiXCR, run by TCRdb on the reads, gives a single entry per CDR3 protein. The repertoire holds around 770,000 distinct CDR3 sequences, with approximately 32% as singletons. The sequencing here drew on cultured CD8+ T cells from PBMCs, taken from culture after CMV antigen stimulation. The source is a human donor in good health (CMV status not recorded). Some clones in this sample may be carry-over from other donors' samples. The gene calls are TRBV7-9 and TRBJ2-7; a possible D gene is TRBD1 (6 bases). The CDR3 DNA follows: TGTGCCAGCAGCCACCGGGACACCTATTACGAGCAGTACTTC. Translated, it gives CASSHRDTYYEQYF.